This T cell receptor (beta chain) is from a study of T cells in Graves' hyperthyroidism and ophthalmopathy. TCR beta CDR3 sequences were amplified from RNA transcripts. HTBI primers were the set used in a first-round RT-PCR of the TCR CDR3. TCRdb re-called the multiplex PCR reads with MiXCR, one entry per CDR3 protein. The sample lists about 290,000 distinct CDR3 sequences, around 15% seen once, with over 30% in the top ten. V lost 5 bases, J lost 6 bases, and 19 bases stayed unmatched. This CDR3 region has 18 residues. CDR1 is SGHTA and CDR2 is FQGNSA in the germline V gene. The sample consisted of blood. The receptor's source is a woman between 45 and 60 years old with Graves' hyperthyroidism that later progressed to Graves' ophthalmopathy. V is TRBV7-2 and J is TRBJ2-1; 7 nucleotides match TRBD2. The CDR3 protein is CASSQGTGASGISNEQFF. The CDR3 coding sequence is TGTGCCAGCAGCCAAGGGACCGGAGCGAGCGGGATTAGCAATGAGCAGTTCTTC.